One sample yielded the 19 T cell receptor beta chains listed below, sequenced in a study of OX40 agonist ivuxolimab in advanced cancers. The table came from immunoSEQ multiplex PCR; TCRdb's copy has only in-frame clones and leaves some out. This repertoire shows around 110,000 clones, around 93% found once; its top ten account for approximately 0.15%. The source was CD4+ or CD8+ T cells sorted from blood, collected in a trial of the OX40 agonist ivuxolimab. Every receptor here comes from an adult with an advanced solid tumor such as melanoma, head and neck, liver or kidney cancer.

The V gene is TRBV6-5, the J gene TRBJ1-5, with no clear D. CDR3 length: 16 residues. Trimming took 3 bases from V and 0 from J, leaving 12 bases between them. The V gene's germline CDR1 is MNHEY and CDR2 SVGAGI. The CDR3 region is CASSYSAGNSNQPQHF. CDR3 nucleotides: TGTGCCAGCAGTTATAGCGCGGGGAATAGCAATCAGCCCCAGCATTTT.

The rearrangement joins TRBV25-1 to TRBJ2-3, with 8 bases fitting TRBD1. V lost 1 base, J lost 3 bases, and 9 bases stayed unmatched. This CDR3 is built from 17 residues. Germline V CDR1 and CDR2: MGHDK, SYGVNS. CDR3: CASSEFFGTGTTDTQYF. In DNA, the CDR3 is TGTGCCAGCAGTGAATTCTTCGGGACAGGCACTACAGATACGCAGTATTTT.

This chain links TRBV6-5 with TRBJ1-1; D not resolved. Germline-derived CDR1 and CDR2 are MNHEY and SVGAGI. V lost 6 bases, J lost 3 bases, and 11 bases lay in between. The CDR3 runs 13 residues. In DNA, the CDR3 is TGTGCCAGCAGGAACGGAGCTGACACTGAAGCTTTCTTT. Its translation is CASRNGADTEAFF.

This clone was observed a few times. This chain joins TRBV19 and TRBJ2-7, with D unclear. The CDR3 covers 11 residues. Looked up from germline, CDR1 is LNHDA and CDR2 is SQIVND (reference sequence). V was cut by 5 bases and J by 6 bases, with 8 bases left in between. This CDR3 is CASSDQREQYF. The CDR3 nucleotides are TGTGCCAGTAGTGACCAGCGCGAGCAGTACTTC.

The chain combines TRBV4-2 with TRBJ1-4; D is ambiguous. The CDR3 extends over 16 amino acids. Germline V CDR1 and CDR2: LGHNA, YNFKEQ. Trimming took off 3 bases at V and 6 bases at J, with 17 bases between the two ends. The CDR3 here is CASSQSLPEEDEKLFF. CDR3 DNA sequence: TGTGCCAGCAGCCAGTCTCTACCGGAGGAGGATGAAAAACTGTTTTTT.

The chain carries TRBV9 and TRBJ2-3, with TRBD2 matching over 10 bases. The CDR3 runs to 15 residues. J was trimmed by 4 bases and V by 6 bases; bases with no gene match: 8. CDR1 SGDLS and CDR2 YYNGEE come from the germline V gene. DNA of the CDR3: TGTGCCAGCACATTAGCGGGGGGAGGTTCAGATACGCAGTATTTT. Translated, it gives CASTLAGGGSDTQYF.

The chain links TRBV4-1 to TRBJ1-4; maybe TRBD1 (6 bases). Germline-derived CDR1 and CDR2 are MGHRA and YSYEKL. Trimming pared 1 base from V and 4 bases from J, leaving 7 bases between. The CDR3 loop spans 14 amino acids. DNA of the CDR3: TGCGCCAGCAGCCAAGGGACAGTTAATGAAAAACTGTTTTTT. It yields the protein CASSQGTVNEKLFF.

The chain carries TRBV28 and TRBJ1-3; 8 bases are shared with TRBD1. The V segment lost 0 bases and the J segment 4 bases; nucleotides outside the gene matches: 5. The CDR3 contains 16 residues. From germline, CDR1 is MDHEN and CDR2 SYDVKM. CDR3 in amino acids: CASSLWTGDTGNTIYF. CDR3 nucleotide sequence: TGTGCCAGCAGTTTATGGACAGGGGACACCGGAAACACCATATATTTT.

The rearrangement uses TRBV6-5 and TRBJ2-2, with unresolved D. This CDR3 has 12 amino acids. Germline values: CDR1 MNHEY, CDR2 SVGAGI. The ends were cut back, 9 bases at V and 1 base at J, with 6 bases in the middle. The DNA for the CDR3 is TGTGCCAGTCGACAGAACACCGGGGAGCTGTTTTTT. Translating it yields CASRQNTGELFF.

The chain recombines TRBV6-1 with TRBJ2-7; D possibly corresponds to TRBD2 (6 bases). CDR1 is MNHNS and CDR2 is SASEGT in the germline V gene. The germline V and J ends were trimmed by 6 bases and 0 bases, with 9 bases remaining between them. There are 13 residues in the CDR3. Written as DNA, the CDR3 is TGTGCCAGCAGAGCGGGTAGCTCCTACGAGCAGTACTTC. As protein: CASRAGSSYEQYF.

This rearrangement joins TRBV7-3 to TRBJ2-5, with 7 nucleotides matching TRBD1. Per germline, CDR1 SGHTA and CDR2 FQGTGA. CDR3 length equals 13 residues. The V segment lost 5 bases and the J segment 2 bases; nucleotides outside the gene matches: 2. The CDR3 is CASSQGQQETQYF. As DNA, the CDR3 is TGTGCCAGCAGCCAGGGACAGCAAGAGACCCAGTACTTC.

V gene TRBV5-4 combines with J gene TRBJ1-4; 10 positions agree with TRBD1. Germline V gene data show CDR1 as SGHNT and CDR2 as YYREEE (reference sequence). With 4 bases clipped from V and 8 bases from J, the junction kept 8 bases outside the gene matches. The CDR3 is 15 amino acids. The CDR3 DNA reads TGTGCCAGCAGCATTCCGGGACAGGGGAACGAAAAACTGTTTTTT. Protein: CASSIPGQGNEKLFF.

The V gene is TRBV28, the J gene TRBJ1-2, with D maybe TRBD1 (5 bases). The CDR3 totals 11 residues. Germline CDR1 is MDHEN and CDR2 is SYDVKM. Trimming removed 7 bases from V and 4 bases from J, with 7 bases in between. The CDR3 is CASNGAYGYTF. The CDR3 coding sequence is TGTGCCAGCAATGGGGCCTATGGCTACACCTTC.

The rearrangement links TRBV10-3 to TRBJ1-2; TRBD1 agrees at 7 bases. In germline, CDR1 is ENHRY, CDR2 SYGVKD. This CDR3 comprises 15 residues. The J segment lost 6 bases and the V segment lost 4 bases, leaving 11 bases of the junction unmatched. The CDR3 DNA follows: TGTGCCATCAGTGCAGGACAGGTCGGAGTGGATGGCTACACCTTC. Translating gives CAISAGQVGVDGYTF.

The chain joins TRBV7-9 to TRBJ1-1; possible D gene TRBD1, 5 bases. In germline, CDR1 is SEHNR, CDR2 FQNEAQ (reference sequence). Between the trimmed V and J ends, which lost 1 base and 11 bases, there was a span of 17 bases. The CDR3 is made up of 14 amino acids. The DNA of the CDR3 is TGTGCCAGCAGCTTAGGGACCTGGTCCGGGACGGCTTTCTTT. Its protein product is CASSLGTWSGTAFF.

The chain recombines TRBV7-9 with TRBJ1-2; D gene unclear. In germline, CDR1 is SEHNR, CDR2 FQNEAQ (reference sequence). This CDR3 is built from 14 residues. Trimming left V 1 base short and J 0 bases short, with 6 bases between. The CDR3 sequence: CASSLVSPNYGYTF. The CDR3 DNA reads as TGTGCCAGCAGCTTAGTCTCACCTAACTATGGCTACACCTTC.

V and J are TRBV7-9 and TRBJ1-1; D not resolved. CDR1 and CDR2 (germline): SEHNR, FQNEAQ (reference sequence). CDR3 length: 14 residues. The V end was cut by 1 base, the J end by 0 bases, with 6 bases between. The CDR3 protein is CASSLGPVNTEAFF. The CDR3 region has the DNA TGTGCCAGCAGCTTAGGACCGGTGAACACTGAAGCTTTCTTT.

V is TRBV19 and J is TRBJ2-3; the D call may be TRBD1 or TRBD2 (7 bases each). The CDR3 has 17 amino acids. V shed 4 bases and J shed 4 bases, with 21 bases lying between them. CDR1 is LNHDA and CDR2 is SQIVND in the germline V gene (reference sequence). The CDR3 coding sequence is TGTGCCAGTAGTACCTCAGGGGGGGGAAACAATGCAGATACGCAGTATTTT. It yields the protein CASSTSGGGNNADTQYF.

The chain uses TRBV5-4 and TRBJ1-4; D is unresolved. There are 14 residues in the CDR3. CDR1 and CDR2 (germline): SGHNT, YYREEE (reference sequence). Trimming stripped 0 bases from V and 5 bases from J, with 8 bases between. This chain's CDR3 is CASSLGTKNEKLFF. In nucleotides, the CDR3 is TGTGCCAGCAGCTTGGGGACGAAGAATGAAAAACTGTTTTTT.